This entry describes one T cell receptor (beta chain). Its target is not known. This sample is part of a study of human T cells and chemical hapten exposure. Study-wide results and limits: A positive correlation with patch test score was found for PT1 expanded TCR counts. Among expanded TCRs, significantly more large CDR3 similarity clusters formed than among controls.

Time point described: patch test 2, 6 weeks after DPC sensitization. The sample's treatment: therapeutic diphenylcyclopropenone sensitization with weekly scalp DPC. From germline, CDR1 is MNHEY and CDR2 SVGEGT. CDR3 size: 13 residues. Trimming removed 0 bases from V and 10 bases from J, with 11 bases in between. TCRdb independently ran MiXCR on the RACE reads; one entry per CDR3 protein. The sample consists of about 140,000 distinct CDR3 sequences, around 11% of them appearing once. This sample comprised whole blood, obtained in connection with sensitization to the hapten diphenylcyclopropenone (DPC). This rearrangement joins TRBV6-2 or TRBV6-3 to TRBJ2-3; no clear D gene. This TCR was recovered from a woman aged 45-59 years with alopecia areata. Some clones in this sample may be carry-over from other donors' samples. The CDR3 coding sequence is TGTGCCAGCAGTTACTCGGTGGTAGTCGCGCAGTATTTT. Translating gives CASSYSVVVAQYF.